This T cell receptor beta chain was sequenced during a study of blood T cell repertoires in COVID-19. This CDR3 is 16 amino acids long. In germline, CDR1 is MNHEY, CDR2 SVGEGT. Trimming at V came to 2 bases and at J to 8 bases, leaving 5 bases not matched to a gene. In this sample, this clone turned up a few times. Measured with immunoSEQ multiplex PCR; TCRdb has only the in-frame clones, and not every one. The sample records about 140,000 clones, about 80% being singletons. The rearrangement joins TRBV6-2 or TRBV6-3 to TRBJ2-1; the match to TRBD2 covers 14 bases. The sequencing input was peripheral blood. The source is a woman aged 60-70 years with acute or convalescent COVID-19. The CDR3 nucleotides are TGTGCCAGCAGTTACCAGACTAGCGGGAGGGGCCATGAGCAGTTCTTC. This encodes CASSYQTSGRGHEQFF.